This T cell receptor beta chain was identified during a study of blood T cell repertoires in COVID-19. The overall study: The United States, Italy and Spain were the sources of the acute and convalescent COVID-19 samples. T cells, B-cell-depleted T cells, or PBMCs provided the cDNA or gDNA that served as material.

The CDR3 is made up of 15 amino acids. The V and J ends lost 6 bases and 4 bases respectively, with 15 bases between them. CDR1 and CDR2 from the germline V gene are KGHDR and SFDVKD. In the authors' workflow: Researchers report that nucleated cell counts were estimated from reference gene primer amplification. This table comes from immunoSEQ multiplex PCR, and its TCRdb copy is limited to in-frame clones, with some not included. The V and J calls and clone size are taken from that table; D and trimming were inferred from the DNA. The sample holds around 140,000 clones; approximately 88% are singletons and the top ten take around 1.9%.

Sequencing was performed on peripheral blood. The receptor's source is a man between 65 and 85 years old with acute or convalescent COVID-19. V gene TRBV24-1 combines with J gene TRBJ1-3; D call uncertain. CDR3 DNA: TGTGCCACCAGTTCGAGCCAAGTGCGAGGAAACACCATATATTTT. Amino acid sequence: CATSSSQVRGNTIYF.